A selection of T cell receptor beta chains follows, all from one sample in a study of CXCR3-negative and CXCR3-positive naive CD8 T cells. Reprocessing the 5' RACE reads, TCRdb reports a single entry for every CDR3 protein and omits DNA. Its listing shows about 94,000 distinct CDR3 sequences. Specimen: naive CXCR3+ CD8+ T cells from blood. These receptor sequences come from a human donor in good health. Some clones in this sample may be carry-over from other donors' samples. Each CDR3 is given with its conserved first and last residue.

TRBV21-1	TRBJ2-1	CASSKLGRANNEQFF
TRBV6-5	TRBJ1-5	CASSLGNNQPQHF
TRBV6-1	TRBJ2-7	CASSFRDTSYEQYF
TRBV6-2/TRBV6-3	TRBJ2-1	CATETDYNEQFF
TRBV29-1	TRBJ2-3	CSVDGSEGLSDTQYF
TRBV7-8	TRBJ2-1	CASSSPGQPYNEQFF
TRBV5-6	TRBJ2-5	CASSQGPTGGETQYF
TRBV20-1	TRBJ1-2	CSARLTRDSDYGYTF
TRBV12-3/TRBV12-4	TRBJ2-7	CASTSDGSQGQYF
TRBV5-1	TRBJ1-1	CASSLERAGNTEAFF
TRBV7-6	TRBJ2-5	CASSPPYTSGKETQYF
TRBV6-2/TRBV6-3	TRBJ2-7	CASSDPTLYEQYF
TRBV13	TRBJ1-2	CASSSRGARGYTF
TRBV11-2	TRBJ2-7	CASSLARGPLGF
TRBV7-9	TRBJ2-5	CASRNQETQYF
TRBV15	TRBJ2-7	CATSRDRGYLYEQYF
TRBV20-1	TRBJ2-3	CSARSGQGRTDTQYF
TRBV5-1	TRBJ1-1	CASSTERGMNTEAFF
TRBV20-1	TRBJ1-1	CSARDLMNWTISGAFF
TRBV6-5	TRBJ2-2	CASSYGAEPNTGELFF
TRBV7-3	TRBJ2-1	CASSATGAGEQFF
TRBV24-1	TRBJ2-1	CATSGRVAGYEQFF
TRBV29-1	TRBJ2-2	CSVVKAVTGELFF
TRBV28	TRBJ2-1	CASSPMSAHGGNEQFF
TRBV14	TRBJ2-1	CASNLGRLAGNNEQFF
TRBV5-5	TRBJ2-3	CASSPSPGRRTDTQYF
TRBV5-1	TRBJ2-7	CASGRTPVYEQYF
TRBV6-2/TRBV6-3	TRBJ2-7	CASSPGGPYEQYF
TRBV4-1	TRBJ2-1	CASSQELAGSYNEQFF
TRBV6-4	TRBJ2-3	CASSERGGPDTQYF
TRBV29-1	TRBJ2-1	CSVEGLSSYNEQFF
TRBV5-5	TRBJ1-4	CASSLQAGPATNEKLFF
TRBV29-1	TRBJ1-2	CSAPDGAYGYTF
TRBV25-1	TRBJ1-1	CASSEQLNTEAFF
TRBV28	TRBJ2-1	CASGLAGEPYNEQFF
TRBV7-9	TRBJ2-1	CASSSGGVQQFF
TRBV14	TRBJ2-1	CASSQYGTTNNEQFF
TRBV27	TRBJ2-3	CASSLQATDTQYF
TRBV12-3/TRBV12-4	TRBJ1-1	CASSGQLNTEAFF
TRBV20-1	TRBJ2-1	CSARHLTYNEQFF
TRBV12-3/TRBV12-4	TRBJ2-7	CASSLRVSTNYEQYF
TRBV5-6	TRBJ2-5	CASSLDGSQETQYF
TRBV20-1	TRBJ1-2	CSALSGMTGNYGYTF
TRBV15	TRBJ1-4	CATSTVTGKKLFF
TRBV28	TRBJ1-2	CASSYLGGLPADYGYTF
TRBV7-9	TRBJ1-1	CASSYTQGGGTEAFF